This passage covers 22 T cell receptor beta chains from one sample sequenced in a study of shared clonotypes between healthy human individuals. This table comes from immunoSEQ multiplex PCR, and its TCRdb copy is limited to in-frame clones, with some not included. The profile shows 950,000 to 1,200,000 clones, roughly 80% of them singletons. Source material: memory CD4+ T cells from PBMCs. Indicated subset: CD45RA-negative fraction. The source of these receptors is a man aged 18 to 29 in good health. Some clones in this sample may be carry-over from other donors' samples.

V gene TRBV6-4 combines with J gene TRBJ1-1, with D tentatively TRBD1 (5 bases). Germline CDR1 is MRHNA and CDR2 is SNTAGT. V lost 10 bases, J lost 8 bases, and 20 bases lay in between. This CDR3 spans 13 amino acids. The DNA of the CDR3 is TGTGCCATCTATACCGGGACCCCCGGGGAAGCTTTCTTT. This gives the protein CAIYTGTPGEAFF.

The CDR3 DNA reads TGCAGCGTTGGCGGCCGGGACAGGGGAAGGGCTAACTATGGCTACACCTTC. Translating gives CSVGGRDRGRANYGYTF. V usage is TRBV29-1 and J usage is TRBJ1-2; 10 bases agree with TRBD1. CDR3 length: 17 residues. The germline gives CDR1 SQVTM, CDR2 ANQGSEA. V shed 4 bases and J 0 bases; nucleotides not matched to a gene: 11.

This chain uses TRBV6-5 with TRBJ2-3, with D perhaps given as TRBD1 or TRBD2 (5 bases each). V lost 6 bases to trimming and J lost 4 bases, with 14 bases between them. The germline V gene encodes CDR1 MNHEY and CDR2 SVGAGI. The CDR3 loop spans 14 amino acids. CDR3 bases: TGTGCCAGCAGCCGGGACCCTTTTCCAGATACGCAGTATTTT. Its protein product is CASSRDPFPDTQYF.

The chain uses TRBV6-1 and TRBJ1-2; TRBD1 is a possible D gene (5 bases). The CDR3 is 13 residues long. V lost 8 bases and J lost 4, with 14 bases in between. The V gene's germline CDR1 is MNHNS and CDR2 SASEGT. The CDR3, as DNA: TGTGCCAGCCTCTCCGGGCAGGGCTATGGCTACACCTTC. This sequence encodes CASLSGQGYGYTF.

The chain uses TRBV5-1 and TRBJ2-3; perhaps TRBD1 as D (6 bases). Germline CDR1 reads SGHRS; CDR2 reads YFSETQ. V lost 3 bases, J lost 4 bases, and 15 bases lay in between. CDR3 length: 15 amino acids. CDR3 sequence reads: CASSSYRVSADTQYF. CDR3 in DNA: TGCGCCAGCAGCTCATACAGGGTATCCGCAGATACGCAGTATTTT.

V gene TRBV5-1 combines with J gene TRBJ1-3; weak D call: TRBD1 (6 bases). CDR1 SGHRS and CDR2 YFSETQ come from the germline V gene. Trimming left V 3 bases short and J 2 bases short, with 12 bases between. The CDR3 totals 15 residues. As DNA, the CDR3 is TGCGCCAGCAGCTCACAGGGCGCAACTGGAAACACCATATATTTT. Its protein product is CASSSQGATGNTIYF.

Note on this clone: A much bigger clone sits one base away, suggesting this may be a read error. The identical CDR3 is also encoded by other nucleotide sequences in the sample. This rearrangement joins TRBV7-9 to TRBJ1-1; no firm D call. This CDR3 contains 13 residues. Germline V gene data show CDR1 as SEHNR and CDR2 as FQNEAQ (reference sequence). The ends were cut back, 5 bases at V and 1 base at J, with 8 bases in the middle. The CDR3 DNA reads as TGTGCCAGCAGCCGCCAAGAGAACACTGAAGCTTTCTTT. The encoded protein is CASSRQENTEAFF.

A few counts support this clone. The chain combines TRBV25-1 with TRBJ1-2; D not resolved. The CDR3 sequence is 14 residues long. Germline V gives CDR1 MGHDK, CDR2 SYGVNS. Between the trimmed V and J ends, which lost 2 bases and 2 bases, there was a span of 9 bases. The CDR3 protein is CASSELHGNYGYTF. The CDR3 nucleotides read TGTGCCAGCAGTGAACTGCATGGGAACTATGGCTACACCTTC.

CDR3 nucleotides: TGCGCCAGCAGCCAATCGACGAAAGCACGCTACTACGAGCAGTACTTC. Translating it yields CASSQSTKARYYEQYF. The genes are TRBV4-1 and TRBJ2-7; D is unresolved. The CDR3 loop spans 16 amino acids. V dropped 2 bases and J dropped 3 bases, with 17 bases sitting between them. The germline gives CDR1 MGHRA, CDR2 YSYEKL.

A remark on this clone: A much larger clonotype is one base distant, so this may be a read error. In DNA, the CDR3 is TGTGTCTGGAGTAGAGACAAACCGGATCTTGGAAACACCATATATTTT. Translating it yields CVWSRDKPDLGNTIYF. The chain employs TRBV30 and TRBJ1-3, with no clear D. There are 16 residues in the CDR3. Germline CDR1 GTSNPN, CDR2 SVGIG (reference sequence).

J is TRBJ2-5 and V is TRBV11-2; 9 nucleotides line up with TRBD1. CDR3 size: 17 residues. Germline V gene lookup returns CDR1 SGHAT and CDR2 FQNNGV. After removal of 4 bases from V and 5 bases from J, the junction contained 14 bases not matched to a gene. This CDR3 is CASSSFIGGQGGETQYF. For the CDR3, the DNA is TGTGCCAGCAGCTCTTTTATTGGGGGACAGGGCGGGGAGACCCAGTACTTC.

The V call is TRBV5-5, the J call TRBJ2-2; 7 nucleotides match TRBD2. V gave up 0 bases and J gave up 6 bases; unmatched junction bases: 11. CDR1 and CDR2 from the germline V gene are SGHKS and YYEKEE (reference sequence). This CDR3 comprises 17 residues. In DNA form, the CDR3 reads TGTGCCAGCAGCTTGGAGTTTTTGGCGGGAGCGGCCGGGGAGCTGTTTTTT. Translated, it gives CASSLEFLAGAAGELFF.

This clone was detected a few times. The V call is TRBV6-1, the J call TRBJ1-3; a possible D gene is TRBD1 (5 bases). In germline, CDR1 is MNHNS, CDR2 SASEGT. Trimming shortened V by 6 bases and J by 3 bases, and 15 bases separated the two germline ends. This CDR3 is 15 amino acids long. DNA of the CDR3: TGTGCCAGCAGCTTCAGTGAGGGGTTTGGAAACACCATATATTTT. This encodes CASSFSEGFGNTIYF.

This clone was seen only once. This chain joins TRBV6-4 and TRBJ2-1, with D possibly being TRBD1 (5 bases). Germline CDR1 reads MRHNA; CDR2 reads SNTAGT. V lost 2 bases and J 12 bases, leaving 20 bases between the germline ends. The CDR3 has 15 residues. The CDR3, as DNA: TGTGCCAGCAGTGACCCGGTTGGCACTTCTAGGGGGCAGTTCTTC. Its translation is CASSDPVGTSRGQFF.

J is TRBJ2-5 and V is TRBV5-4, with 7 bases aligning to TRBD2. This CDR3 has 15 residues. V lost 0 bases to trimming and J lost 5 bases; unmatched junction nucleotides: 7. CDR1 is SGHNT and CDR2 is YYREEE in the germline V gene (reference sequence). CDR3 DNA sequence: TGTGCCAGCAGCTTGGGTCCCGCCGGGGGGGAGACCCAGTACTTC. Its protein product is CASSLGPAGGETQYF.

The J gene is TRBJ2-7, the V gene TRBV7-3; D remains ambiguous. This CDR3 is 13 amino acids long. In germline, CDR1 is SGHTA, CDR2 FQGTGA. V was trimmed by 0 bases and J by 5 bases, leaving 8 bases between them. The CDR3 spells CASSLTGSHEQYF. In nucleotides, the CDR3 is TGTGCCAGCAGCTTAACAGGGTCCCACGAGCAGTACTTC.

The rearrangement uses TRBV6-7 and TRBJ2-3; tentatively, D is TRBD1 (6 bases). TRBV6-7 is reported as an ORF; its role is uncertain. This CDR3 contains 16 residues. V was shortened by 6 bases and J by 2 bases, with 18 bases between the two germline ends. The CDR3 is CASRNTQGSITDTQYF. In nucleotides, the CDR3 is TGTGCCAGCAGGAATACACAGGGCTCTATCACAGATACGCAGTATTTT.

This clone came up once. The rearrangement uses TRBV7-3 and TRBJ2-2; no reliable D call. Germline values: CDR1 SGHTA, CDR2 FQGTGA. V lost 1 base and J lost 1, with 7 bases in between. The CDR3 has 15 residues. The CDR3 nucleotides read TGTGCCAGCAGCTTAAATTCGGGGAACACCGGGGAGCTGTTTTTT. Translated: CASSLNSGNTGELFF.

This chain uses TRBV27 with TRBJ2-3, with D perhaps being TRBD1 or TRBD2 (5 bases each). Germline CDR1 is MNHEY and CDR2 is SMNVEV (reference sequence). There are 13 residues in the CDR3. Trimming left V 6 bases short and J 5 bases short, with 12 bases between. DNA of the CDR3: TGTGCCAGCAGCAACGGGGCGGAAGATACGCAGTATTTT. Its protein product is CASSNGAEDTQYF.

CDR3 DNA: TGCAGCGTCTCGGGACAGGGGACAAGACAGCCCCAGCATTTT. Amino acid sequence: CSVSGQGTRQPQHF. The chain combines TRBV29-1 with TRBJ1-5, with 10 bases matching TRBD1. Germline-derived CDR1 and CDR2 are SQVTM and ANQGSEA. J lost 7 bases, V lost 6 bases, and 9 bases had no gene match. This CDR3 has 14 amino acids.

The chain couples TRBV2 to TRBJ1-2; a weak D match, TRBD1 (6 bases). CDR1 is SNHLY and CDR2 is FYNNEI in the germline V gene. CDR3 length: 12 residues. The germline V and J ends were trimmed by 8 bases and 1 base, with 8 bases remaining between them. DNA of the CDR3: TGTGCCAGCGCACAGGGTAACTATGGCTACACCTTC. This sequence encodes CASAQGNYGYTF.

The chain uses TRBV5-6 and TRBJ2-1; 9 bases are a match to TRBD2. Germline V gene sequence: CDR1 SGHDT, CDR2 YYEEEE. This CDR3 comprises 16 residues. Trimming took 4 bases from V and 7 from J; bases not matched to a gene: 12. The CDR3 sequence is CASSRSYSGRGNEQFF. The CDR3 nucleotides are TGTGCCAGCAGCCGAAGCTATAGCGGGAGAGGAAATGAGCAGTTCTTC.